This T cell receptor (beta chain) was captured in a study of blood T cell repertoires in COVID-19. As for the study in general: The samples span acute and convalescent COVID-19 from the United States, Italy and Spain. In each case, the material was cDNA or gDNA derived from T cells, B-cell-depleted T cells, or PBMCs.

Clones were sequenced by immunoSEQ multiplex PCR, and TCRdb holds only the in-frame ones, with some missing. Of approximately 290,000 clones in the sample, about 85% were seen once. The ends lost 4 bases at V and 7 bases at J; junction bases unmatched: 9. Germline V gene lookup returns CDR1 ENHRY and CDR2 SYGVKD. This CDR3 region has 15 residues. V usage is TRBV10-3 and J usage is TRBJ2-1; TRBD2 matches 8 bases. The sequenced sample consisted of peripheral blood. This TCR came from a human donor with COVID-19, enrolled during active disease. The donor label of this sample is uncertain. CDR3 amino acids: CAISVNGRAANEQFF. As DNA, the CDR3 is TGTGCCATCAGTGTAAACGGGAGGGCCGCAAATGAGCAGTTCTTC.